The TCR beta chain under discussion was sequenced for a study of a mutant IDH1 vaccine in newly diagnosed glioma. Overall study context: At week 35 came visit V12, and visit V13 followed at week 47.

Sequencing was performed with immunoSEQ multiplex PCR; in TCRdb, only in-frame clones are kept and a portion is missing. The sample holds about 60,000 clones, approximately 80% seen once. Turning to this clone: What it binds is unknown.

V was clipped by 4 bases and J by 8 bases, with 8 bases between them. Germline V gene data show CDR1 as MGHRA and CDR2 as YSYEKL. CDR3 size: 12 residues. Time point defined: week 35, safety follow-up. The vaccine gave 300 ug of a 20-mer mutant IDH1 peptide subcutaneously per dose. The donors' diagnosis was new WHO grade 3 or 4 astrocytoma that was IDH1-mutant and ATRX-lost. The chain combines TRBV4-1 with TRBJ1-4; D ambiguous. The receptor comes from a man younger than 40 with glioma. The sequenced sample was PBMCs, obtained from a glioma patient whose treatment included an IDH1 peptide vaccine. The CDR3 region has the DNA TGCGCCAGCAGCCGCGTCAAGGAAAAACTGTTTTTT. As protein: CASSRVKEKLFF.